This T cell receptor beta chain was captured by sequencing in a study of blood T cell repertoires in COVID-19. The J segment lost 6 bases and the V segment lost 2 bases, leaving 7 bases of the junction unmatched. This CDR3 has 15 amino acids. CDR1 is SGHTA and CDR2 is FQGNSA in the germline V gene. Profiling relied on immunoSEQ multiplex PCR, and the TCRdb table lists in-frame clones only, not all of them. The repertoire holds about 36,000 clones, with around 90% as singletons. The sequence was collected from a man aged 55 to 70 with acute or convalescent COVID-19. Sequenced material: peripheral blood. The chain joins TRBV7-2 to TRBJ1-2, with 9 positions matching TRBD1. CDR3 loop: CASSLLQGAPDGYTF. In nucleotides, the CDR3 is TGTGCCAGCAGCTTATTACAGGGGGCCCCGGATGGCTACACCTTC.